Listed here are 17 T cell receptor beta chains from one sample, sequenced in a study of T cell clonality in common variable immunodeficiency. Clones were read by immunoSEQ multiplex PCR, and TCRdb kept only the in-frame ones, dropping some. This repertoire lists 35,000 to 55,000 clones without singletons; more than 9% sits in the top ten. The sample consisted of peripheral blood mononuclear cells. Source of these receptors: a person aged 18 to 69 in good health.

This clone was seen repeatedly, ten times or more. Other DNA sequences in the same sample also yield this CDR3. The CDR3 DNA, read in part, is TGTGCCAGTAGTATATCAACGGGGGGCACCGAA. This encodes CASSISTGGTE. The CDR3 reads in full as CASSISTGGTEAFF. The genes are TRBV19 and TRBJ1-1; the D gene is possibly TRBD1 (6 bases). The CDR3 goes on 3 residues after the read ends, and that part is filled in from the germline J gene. Germline CDR1 and CDR2: LNHDA and SQIVND (reference sequence). This CDR3 has 14 residues.

This clone was counted ten times or more. The read terminates 3 residues before the CDR3 end, so the remaining end is supplied by the germline J gene. The chain recombines TRBV19 with TRBJ1-4; the D is unclear. V was clipped by 2 bases and J by 0 bases, with 7 bases between them. CDR3 length: 15 residues. Germline V gives CDR1 LNHDA, CDR2 SQIVND (reference sequence). CDR3 amino acids: CASSIRSSTNEKLFF. Partial CDR3 DNA: TGTGCCAGTAGTATAAGGTCATCAACTAATGAAAAA.

This clone was found many times. The read halts 3 residues ahead of the CDR3 end, with the missing end drawn from the germline J gene. The chain is built from TRBV30 and TRBJ1-2, with a possible D match to TRBD1 (6 bases). This CDR3 is built from 15 residues. Trimming stripped 0 bases from V and 6 bases from J, with 17 bases between. Germline CDR1 is GTSNPN and CDR2 is SVGIG (reference sequence). The CDR3 sequence: CAWSVLPAGVDGYTF. The DNA read from the CDR3 is TGTGCCTGGAGTGTACTGCCCGCAGGGGTCGATGGC.

This clone was seen at least ten times. The CDR3 end lies 3 residues beyond the end of the read and is filled in from the germline J gene. V is TRBV2 and J is TRBJ2-5, with 8 positions matching TRBD1. This CDR3 region has 12 residues. Germline trimming cut 6 bases from V and 7 bases from J; bases unmatched to any gene: 4. From germline, CDR1 is SNHLY and CDR2 FYNNEI. The covered CDR3 bases are TGTGCCAGCAGGACCACAGGGGGGACC. Translating it yields CASRTTGGT. The full CDR3 is CASRTTGGTQYF. Full variable domain (outside the CDR3, taken from reference TRBV2 and TRBJ2-5): EPEVTQTPSHQVTQMGQEVILRCVPISNHLYFYWYRQILGQKVEFLVSFYNNEISEKSEIFDDQFSVERPDGSNFTLKIRSTKLEDSAMYFCASRTTGGTQYFGPGTRLLVL.

This clone appeared many times. The CDR3 goes on 3 residues after the read ends, and that part is filled in from the germline J gene. The chain links TRBV20-1 to TRBJ2-7; no definite D call. The V gene's germline CDR1 is DFQATT and CDR2 SNEGSKA (reference sequence). V was trimmed by 2 bases and J by 4 bases, leaving 6 bases between them. This CDR3 has 11 residues. The part of the CDR3 DNA that was read is TGCAGTGCTAGAATCCAGTACGAG. It codes for CSARIQYE. The CDR3 in its entirety is CSARIQYEQYF.

This clone has at least ten counts. The read finishes 3 residues shy of the CDR3 end, and the germline J gene is used to complete it. V and J are TRBV28 and TRBJ2-1; D might be TRBD2 (5 bases). The V gene's germline CDR1 is MDHEN and CDR2 SYDVKM. Trimming cost V 0 bases and J 7 bases, with 10 bases left between them. There are 14 residues in the CDR3. The CDR3 here is CASSLWSSRNEQFF. CDR3 DNA (partial): TGTGCCAGCAGTTTATGGTCTAGCCGGAATGAG.

This clone was recorded many times. The read stops 3 residues short of the end of the CDR3; the missing end is completed from the germline J gene. The J gene is TRBJ2-7, the V gene TRBV18, with TRBD1 identical over 10 bases. CDR3 length: 13 residues. From germline, CDR1 is KGHSH and CDR2 LQKENI. Trimming took 5 bases from V and 5 from J; bases not matched to a gene: 3. CDR3 DNA, as far as it was read: TGTGCCAGCTCATCGGGACAGGGGAACGAG. Protein product: CASSSGQGNE. The CDR3, in full, reads CASSSGQGNEQYF.

There are many counts of this clone. The read ends 3 residues early relative to the CDR3; the germline J gene fills the gap. The chain joins TRBV19 to TRBJ2-1; TRBD2 matches at 8 bases. Germline trimming cut 3 bases from V and 4 bases from J; bases unmatched to any gene: 5. This CDR3 region has 15 residues. Germline lookup yields CDR1 LNHDA and CDR2 SQIVND (reference sequence). The sequenced part of the CDR3 DNA is TGTGCCAGTAGTATCGGCGGGGGGACGTACAATGAG. Its translation is CASSIGGGTYNE. The entire CDR3 is CASSIGGGTYNEQFF.

This clone was detected ten times or more. The CDR3 is CSASPFSGRDGEQFF. The covered CDR3 bases are TGCAGTGCTAGCCCCTTTAGCGGGAGGGACGGTGAG. The chain links TRBV20-1 to TRBJ2-1, with 11 bases lining up with TRBD2. The sequence runs out 3 residues before the end of the CDR3; the remainder is reconstructed from the germline J gene. CDR3 length: 15 residues. Germline V gene sequence: CDR1 DFQATT, CDR2 SNEGSKA (reference sequence). The V segment lost 3 bases and the J segment 9 bases; nucleotides outside the gene matches: 10.

This clone is large in the sample. Germline and junction disagree at one end, which may indicate a read error. The part of the CDR3 DNA that was read is TGCAGTGCCAGAGGACTAGCGGGAGCTACAGATACG. Translated, it gives CSARGLAGATDT. The CDR3 reads in full as CSARGLAGATDTQYF. V usage is TRBV20-1 and J usage is TRBJ2-3, with TRBD2 identical over 13 bases. Sequencing ends 3 residues short of the CDR3 end; the germline J gene provides the rest. CDR3 length: 15 amino acids. Germline lookup yields CDR1 DFQATT and CDR2 SNEGSKA (reference sequence).

This clone showed up many times. The CDR3 is cut off 3 residues early in the read; its end comes from the germline J gene. The chain joins TRBV18 to TRBJ1-5; D remains unclear. Germline CDR1 is KGHSH and CDR2 is LQKENI. Trimming left V 3 bases short and J 3 bases short, with 9 bases between. The CDR3 extends over 14 amino acids. CDR3 protein: CASSPDISNQPQHF. The sequenced CDR3 bases are TGTGCCAGCTCACCCGACATATCCAATCAGCCC.

In this sample, this clone turned up many times. A read error may account for a junction end that differs from germline. The read halts 3 residues ahead of the CDR3 end, with the missing end drawn from the germline J gene. The chain couples TRBV4-2 to TRBJ2-7; 7 bases line up with TRBD1. In germline, CDR1 is LGHNA, CDR2 YNFKEQ. The CDR3 contains 15 residues. The sequenced part of the CDR3 DNA is TGCGCCAGCAGCCAAGAGGCGGACAGGAGATACGAG. Amino acid sequence: CASSQEADRRYE. The whole CDR3 sequence is CASSQEADRRYEQYF.

The sample holds many counts of this clone. Read coverage stops 3 residues before the CDR3 terminus; the germline J gene supplies the remainder. V usage is TRBV10-1 and J usage is TRBJ2-7, with 13 nucleotides matching TRBD2. The ends lost 5 bases at V and 1 base at J; junction bases unmatched: 2. The germline CDR1 and CDR2 sequences are WNHNN and SYGVQD (reference sequence). The CDR3 spans 15 residues. CDR3 DNA (partial): TGCGCCAGCAGTAGACTAGCGGGAGGTTCCTACGAG. This sequence encodes CASSRLAGGSYE. The CDR3 as a whole reads CASSRLAGGSYEQYF.

About this clone: The CDR3 is cut off 3 residues early in the read; its end comes from the germline J gene. The V gene is TRBV7-4, the J gene TRBJ2-3; 7 bases are a match to TRBD1. The CDR3 contains 17 residues. CDR1 and CDR2 (germline): SGHVT, SQSDAQ. With 5 bases clipped from V and 2 bases from J, the junction kept 13 bases outside the gene matches. The CDR3 protein is CASSPKNPQGNTDTQYF. The DNA read from the CDR3 is TGTGCCAGCAGCCCTAAAAACCCACAGGGGAACACAGATACG.

As regards this clone: The CDR3 end is not reached by the read, which stops 3 residues before it; the germline J gene fills it in. This chain uses TRBV7-8 with TRBJ1-1, with 8 bases identical to TRBD1. This CDR3 contains 15 residues. From germline, CDR1 is SGHVS and CDR2 FQNEAQ. The trim removed 5 bases at V and 4 bases at J, leaving 9 bases unmatched. The sequenced CDR3 bases are TGTGCCAGCAGCGCTTCCAGGGGGCTGACCACTGAA. It codes for CASSASRGLTTE. The full-length CDR3 reads as CASSASRGLTTEAFF.

The sample holds many counts of this clone. Sequencing ends 3 residues short of the CDR3 end; the germline J gene provides the rest. The rearrangement joins TRBV6-2 or TRBV6-3 to TRBJ2-5; 7 bases are shared with TRBD1. In germline, CDR1 is MNHEY, CDR2 SVGEGT. The CDR3 extends over 15 amino acids. V trimming: 7 bases; J trimming: 2 bases; junction bases outside the gene matches: 10. The sequenced CDR3 bases are TGTGCCAGCAAGGGAAGGGGGCGTAAACAAGAGACC. Translation gives CASKGRGRKQET. The whole CDR3 protein reads CASKGRGRKQETQYF.

This clone was found many times. From the germline J gene comes the end of the CDR3, since the read stops 3 residues before it. V gene TRBV5-1 combines with J gene TRBJ2-7; 8 bases line up with TRBD2. V was pared by 0 bases and J by 2 bases, with 10 bases of the junction left unmatched. Germline V gene data show CDR1 as SGHRS and CDR2 as YFSETQ. The CDR3 sequence is 17 residues long. The sequenced CDR3 bases are TGCGCCAGCAGCTTGGCCGGGGGAGGGCGGGGGGCCTACGAG. Amino acid sequence: CASSLAGGGRGAYE. The full CDR3 protein reads CASSLAGGGRGAYEQYF.